This TCR beta chain was retrieved from a study of regulatory T cells in long-lasting Graves disease. Libraries of TCR beta came from iRepertoire HTBI primers plus Arm-PCR of CDR3 regions. MiXCR was run by TCRdb on the multiplex PCR reads, yielding one entry per CDR3 protein. Of around 420,000 distinct CDR3 sequences listed, 15% are singletons. Germline-derived CDR1 and CDR2 are SEHNR and FQNEAQ (reference sequence). The CDR3 covers 17 residues. Between the trimmed V and J ends, which lost 0 bases and 5 bases, there was a span of 17 bases. Described time point: newly diagnosed GD, antithyroid drugs for less than 3 months. With RNA extracted from PBMCs as input, the TCR library was made. The same sample was also used in a study of T cells in Graves' hyperthyroidism and ophthalmopathy.

Sequencing was performed on peripheral blood mononuclear cells (PBMCs), taken at new diagnosis, from a patient treated with antithyroid drugs. V gene TRBV7-9 combines with J gene TRBJ2-1; D remains ambiguous. The sequence was obtained from a woman in her forties with Graves disease. CDR3 sequence: CASSLAYTGGRNNEQFF. CDR3 DNA: TGTGCCAGCAGCTTAGCGTACACGGGTGGCCGGAACAATGAGCAGTTCTTC.